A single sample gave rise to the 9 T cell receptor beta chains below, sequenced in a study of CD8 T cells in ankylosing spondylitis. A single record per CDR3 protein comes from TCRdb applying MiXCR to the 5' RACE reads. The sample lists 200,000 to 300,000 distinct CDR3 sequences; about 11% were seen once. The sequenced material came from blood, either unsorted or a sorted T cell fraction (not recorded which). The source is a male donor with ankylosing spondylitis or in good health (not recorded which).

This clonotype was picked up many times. CDR3 amino acids: CASSAGDRMRTDTQYF. CDR3 DNA: TGTGCCAGCAGCGCAGGGGACAGGATGCGGACAGATACGCAGTATTTT. The chain employs TRBV6-1 and TRBJ2-3; 8 nucleotides match TRBD1. J gave up 3 bases and V 6 bases, and 11 bases lay outside the gene matches. The germline gives CDR1 MNHNS, CDR2 SASEGT. The CDR3 is 16 amino acids.

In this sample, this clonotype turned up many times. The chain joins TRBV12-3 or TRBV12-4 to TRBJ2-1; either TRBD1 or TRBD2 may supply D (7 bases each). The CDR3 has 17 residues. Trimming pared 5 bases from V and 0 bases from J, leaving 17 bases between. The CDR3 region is CASSPGGLTSSYNEQFF. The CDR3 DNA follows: TGTGCCAGCAGTCCAGGGGGACTAACTAGCTCCTACAATGAGCAGTTCTTC.

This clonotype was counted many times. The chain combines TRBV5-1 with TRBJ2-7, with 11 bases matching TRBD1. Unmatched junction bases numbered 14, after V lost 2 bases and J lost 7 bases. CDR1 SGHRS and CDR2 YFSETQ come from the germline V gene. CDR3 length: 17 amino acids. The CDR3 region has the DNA TGCGCCAGCAGCTTAAGCCTGCCGGGACAGGGGGAAGGGGAGCAGTACTTC. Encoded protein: CASSLSLPGQGEGEQYF.

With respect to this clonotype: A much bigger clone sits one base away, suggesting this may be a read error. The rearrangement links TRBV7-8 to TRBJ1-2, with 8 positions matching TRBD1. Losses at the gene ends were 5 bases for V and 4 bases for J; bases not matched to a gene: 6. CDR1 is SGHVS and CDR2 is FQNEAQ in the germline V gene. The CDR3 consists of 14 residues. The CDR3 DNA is TGTGCCAGCAGCCTGAGGACAGGGAGCTATGGCTACACCTTC. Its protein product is CASSLRTGSYGYTF.

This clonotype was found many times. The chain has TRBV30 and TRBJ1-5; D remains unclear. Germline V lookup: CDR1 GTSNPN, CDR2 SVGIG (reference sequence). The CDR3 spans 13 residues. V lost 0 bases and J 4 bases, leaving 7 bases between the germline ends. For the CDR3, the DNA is TGTGCCTGGAGTGTAGGAGGGAATCAGCCCCAGCATTTT. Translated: CAWSVGGNQPQHF.

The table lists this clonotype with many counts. The CDR3 loop reads CASSVRPGELFF. The DNA of the CDR3 is TGTGCCAGCAGCGTCCGCCCCGGGGAGCTGTTTTTT. The chain combines TRBV9 with TRBJ2-2, with no clear D. The CDR3 is 12 residues long. Per the germline V gene, CDR1 is SGDLS and CDR2 is YYNGEE. The V end lost 2 bases, the J end lost 6 bases, and 5 bases lay between the germline ends.

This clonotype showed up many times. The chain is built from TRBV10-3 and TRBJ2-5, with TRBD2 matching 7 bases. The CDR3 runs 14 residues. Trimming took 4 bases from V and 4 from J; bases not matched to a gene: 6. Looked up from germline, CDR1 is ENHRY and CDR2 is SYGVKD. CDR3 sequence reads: CAISAGAGRETQYF. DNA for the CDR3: TGTGCCATCAGTGCAGGAGCGGGAAGAGAGACCCAGTACTTC.

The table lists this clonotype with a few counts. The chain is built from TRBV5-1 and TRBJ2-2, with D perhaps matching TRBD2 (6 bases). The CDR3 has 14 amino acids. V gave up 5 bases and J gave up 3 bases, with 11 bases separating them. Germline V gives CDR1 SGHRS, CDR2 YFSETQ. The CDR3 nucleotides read TGCGCCAGCAGACGGCTAGCGTACACCGGGGAGCTGTTTTTT. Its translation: CASRRLAYTGELFF.

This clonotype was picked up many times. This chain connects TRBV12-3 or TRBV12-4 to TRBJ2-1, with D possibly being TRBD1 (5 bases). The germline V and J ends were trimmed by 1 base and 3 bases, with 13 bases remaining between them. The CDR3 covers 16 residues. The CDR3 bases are TGTGCCAGCAGTTTAGGCTTTACAAGGGGCTACAATGAGCAGTTCTTC. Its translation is CASSLGFTRGYNEQFF.